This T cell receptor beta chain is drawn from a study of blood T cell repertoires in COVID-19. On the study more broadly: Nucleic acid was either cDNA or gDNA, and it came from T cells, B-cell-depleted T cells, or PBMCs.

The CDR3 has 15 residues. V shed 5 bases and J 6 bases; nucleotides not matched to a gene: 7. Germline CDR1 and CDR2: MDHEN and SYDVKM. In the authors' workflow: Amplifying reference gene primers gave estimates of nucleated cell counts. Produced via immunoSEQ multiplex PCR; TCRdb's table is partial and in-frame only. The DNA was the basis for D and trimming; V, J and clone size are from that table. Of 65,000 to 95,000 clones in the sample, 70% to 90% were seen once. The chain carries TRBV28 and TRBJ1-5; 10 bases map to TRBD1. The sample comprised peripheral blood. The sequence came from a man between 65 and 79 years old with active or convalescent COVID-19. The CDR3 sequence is CASSKDRGVSQPQHF. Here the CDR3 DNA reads TGTGCCAGCAGTAAGGACAGGGGGGTTAGTCAGCCCCAGCATTTT.